The 24 T cell receptor beta chains below come from one sample, sequenced in a study of T cells in Graves' hyperthyroidism and ophthalmopathy. It was RNA transcripts that yielded the amplified TCR beta CDR3 regions. The HTBI primer set drove a first-round RT-PCR of the TCR CDR3. From the multiplex PCR reads, TCRdb called clonotypes with MiXCR, one entry per CDR3 protein. The repertoire holds more than 300,000 distinct CDR3 sequences, roughly 13% seen once, with 20% to 25% in the top ten. Sequencing input: blood. Receptors were obtained from a woman aged 25 to 45 with Graves' hyperthyroidism.

This clonotype was recorded at least ten times. The rearrangement uses TRBV27 and TRBJ1-3; TRBD1 matches 9 bases. After removal of 5 bases from V and 6 bases from J, the junction contained 11 bases not matched to a gene. Germline values: CDR1 MNHEY, CDR2 SMNVEV (reference sequence). CDR3 length: 16 amino acids. DNA of the CDR3: TGTGCCAGCAGTCCCCTCCTGACAGGGGGTGTAAACACCATATATTTT. Its protein product is CASSPLLTGGVNTIYF.

V usage is TRBV20-1 and J usage is TRBJ2-7, with D tentatively TRBD2 (6 bases). From germline, CDR1 is DFQATT and CDR2 SNEGSKA (reference sequence). The CDR3 consists of 13 residues. The V gene lost 6 bases and the J gene lost 0 bases, with 12 bases spanning the gap. The CDR3 sequence: CSALGGLSYEQYF. The CDR3 bases are TGCAGTGCCCTCGGAGGGCTCTCCTACGAGCAGTACTTC.

The V and J genes are TRBV19 and TRBJ1-2; D is possibly TRBD1 (6 bases). The V gene's germline CDR1 is LNHDA and CDR2 SQIVND (reference sequence). The V end lost 10 bases, the J end lost 3 bases, and 15 bases lay between the germline ends. This CDR3 is built from 13 residues. CDR3 amino acids: CATTGADYYGYTF. CDR3 bases: TGTGCCACTACGGGGGCGGATTACTATGGCTACACCTTC.

This clonotype was observed many times. This chain links TRBV29-1 with TRBJ1-5; TRBD1 matches 7 bases. The CDR3 extends over 14 amino acids. Trimming removed 6 bases from V and 0 bases from J; junction bases left unmatched: 5. Per the germline V gene, CDR1 is SQVTM and CDR2 is ANQGSEA. This CDR3 is CSVVQGPSNQPQHF. Written as DNA, the CDR3 is TGCAGCGTAGTACAGGGGCCTAGCAATCAGCCCCAGCATTTT.

This clonotype showed up just a few times. This chain uses TRBV28 with TRBJ1-1, with D hard to call. This CDR3 contains 14 residues. Looked up from germline, CDR1 is MDHEN and CDR2 is SYDVKM. Trimming stripped 11 bases from V and 2 bases from J, with 18 bases between. CDR3 bases: TGTGCCCCAGGAGTCGGGGATCGTAACACTGAAGCTTTCTTT. This codes for CAPGVGDRNTEAFF.

The chain recombines TRBV7-8 with TRBJ2-1; D uncertain. CDR3 length equals 14 residues. The germline V gene has CDR1 SGHVS and CDR2 FQNEAQ. The V and J ends lost 2 bases and 8 bases respectively, with 13 bases between them. CDR3 protein: CASSLSRFKDEQFF. The DNA of the CDR3 is TGTGCCAGCAGCTTATCAAGGTTTAAGGATGAGCAGTTCTTC.

This rearrangement joins TRBV4-1 to TRBJ2-2, with TRBD2 matching over 8 bases. The V and J ends lost 0 bases and 0 bases, in that order; junction bases with no gene match: 6. This CDR3 is built from 18 residues. Per germline, CDR1 MGHRA and CDR2 YSYEKL. This CDR3 reads CASSQDPGAGANTGELFF. The CDR3 region has the DNA TGCGCCAGCAGCCAAGATCCGGGAGCGGGAGCGAACACCGGGGAGCTGTTTTTT.

This clonotype appeared a single time. It is likely a read error, because the conserved phenylalanine at the end of the CDR3 is missing. The chain couples TRBV5-1 to TRBJ2-1; 8 nucleotides align to TRBD2. Germline-derived CDR1 and CDR2 are SGHRS and YFSETQ. The CDR3 contains 15 residues. After removal of 2 bases from V and 1 base from J, the junction contained 2 bases not matched to a gene. The DNA of the CDR3 is TGCGCCAGCAGCTTTCCTAGCGGGTCCTACAATGAGCAGTTCTTA. Its protein is CASSFPSGSYNEQFL.

In its sample, this clonotype was seen many times. The chain uses TRBV28 and TRBJ2-6; D unclear. The V gene lost 3 bases and the J gene lost 0 bases, with 18 bases spanning the gap. The CDR3 runs to 19 residues. CDR1 is MDHEN, CDR2 SYDVKM, per germline. The CDR3 sequence is CASSFSPRVQSSGANVLTF. DNA of the CDR3: TGTGCCAGCAGTTTCTCGCCCCGAGTGCAGAGCTCTGGGGCCAACGTCCTGACTTTC.

The rearrangement uses TRBV5-1 and TRBJ2-5; D may correspond to TRBD1 or TRBD2 (6 bases each). V gave up 4 bases and J gave up 5 bases, with 21 bases separating them. Germline V gene sequence: CDR1 SGHRS, CDR2 YFSETQ. This CDR3 contains 16 residues. CDR3 sequence: CASSALPGAKLETQYF. The CDR3 coding sequence is TGCGCCAGCAGCGCATTACCGGGGGCAAAATTGGAGACCCAGTACTTC.

The rearrangement joins TRBV11-2 to TRBJ2-7; a weak D match, TRBD1 (6 bases). The CDR3 covers 15 residues. CDR1 and CDR2 (germline): SGHAT, FQNNGV. Trimming took off 5 bases at V and 0 bases at J, with 14 bases between the two ends. CDR3 in amino acids: CASSPDRRISYEQYF. For the CDR3, the DNA is TGTGCCAGCAGCCCTGACAGGCGCATCTCCTACGAGCAGTACTTC.

This clonotype was detected ten times or more. The genes are TRBV9 and TRBJ2-5; D perhaps matches TRBD2 (6 bases). Trimming removed 0 bases at V and 4 bases at J, with 13 bases between. The CDR3 spans 15 residues. Germline values: CDR1 SGDLS, CDR2 YYNGEE. The CDR3 nucleotides read TGTGCCAGCAGCGTAGTTGGCGGGGATGGAGAGACCCAGTACTTC. As protein: CASSVVGGDGETQYF.

The chain is built from TRBV24-1 and TRBJ2-7; 9 positions agree with TRBD1. CDR3 length: 15 residues. Looked up from germline, CDR1 is KGHDR and CDR2 is SFDVKD. J was trimmed by 5 bases and V by 3 bases; bases with no gene match: 7. CDR3 amino acids: CATSDPGQGLDEQYF. For the CDR3, the DNA is TGTGCCACCAGTGATCCGGGACAGGGTTTGGACGAGCAGTACTTC.

In regard to this clonotype: It may be a read error: a sequence one base away is much more abundant. This chain uses TRBV6-5 with TRBJ2-1, with D perhaps TRBD2 (5 bases). Germline assignment: CDR1 MNHEY and CDR2 SVGAGI. This CDR3 has 12 amino acids. In DNA, the CDR3 is TGTGCCAGCAGTTACGCGGCGGGTGAGGAGTTCTTC. It is translated as CASSYAAGEEFF.

Only a few counts were recorded for this clonotype. V usage is TRBV7-9 and J usage is TRBJ2-3, with D unresolved. V was clipped by 6 bases and J by 2 bases, with 15 bases between them. CDR3 length: 15 residues. CDR1 and CDR2 (germline): SEHNR, FQNEAQ (reference sequence). The CDR3 nucleotides read TGTGCCAGCAGTCGAACCAGAGTAGCCACAGATACGCAGTATTTT. Its translation: CASSRTRVATDTQYF. Drawing the rest from reference TRBV7-9 and TRBJ2-3, the complete variable domain is DTGVSQNPRHKITKRGQNVTFRCDPISEHNRLYWYRQTLGQGPEFLTYFQNEAQLEKSRLLSDRFSAERPKGSFSTLEIQRTEQGDSAMYLCASSRTRVATDTQYFGPGTRLTVL.

The chain couples TRBV29-1 to TRBJ1-2; 7 bases match TRBD1. Unmatched junction bases numbered 4, after V lost 5 bases and J lost 4 bases. Germline V gene lookup returns CDR1 SQVTM and CDR2 ANQGSEA. The length of the CDR3 is 12 residues. The CDR3 nucleotides are TGCAGCGTTAGGGCAGGGGGCTATGGCTACACCTTC. Translated: CSVRAGGYGYTF.

This clonotype appeared many times. This chain uses TRBV12-3 or TRBV12-4 with TRBJ2-7; D is ambiguous. This CDR3 is built from 13 residues. V lost 3 bases, J lost 2 bases, and 8 bases lay in between. The CDR3 here is CASSFGSTYEQYF. CDR3 nucleotides: TGTGCCAGCAGTTTCGGCAGCACCTACGAGCAGTACTTC.

This clonotype was observed at least ten times. This rearrangement joins TRBV6-2 or TRBV6-3 to TRBJ1-5; TRBD1 matches at 7 bases. Trimming cost V 6 bases and J 2 bases; bases outside gene matches: 7. Germline CDR1 and CDR2: MNHEY and SVGEGT. The length of the CDR3 is 15 residues. The DNA for the CDR3 is TGTGCCAGCAGCCGGGGACAGTCCCGCAATCAGCCCCAGCATTTT. It translates to CASSRGQSRNQPQHF.

This clonotype was detected a few times. The gene calls are TRBV7-8 and TRBJ2-2, with D maybe TRBD2 (5 bases). V was cut by 2 bases and J by 6 bases, with 22 bases left in between. The germline CDR1 and CDR2 sequences are SGHVS and FQNEAQ. The CDR3 is 18 amino acids. The CDR3 region has the DNA TGTGCCAGCAGCTTAACGCGACAACTAGAACGGCCTTCCGGGGAGCTGTTTTTT. This encodes CASSLTRQLERPSGELFF.

The V call is TRBV2, the J call TRBJ1-5; TRBD1 might be the D (5 bases). Germline CDR1 reads SNHLY; CDR2 reads FYNNEI. Between the trimmed V and J ends, which lost 4 bases and 6 bases, there was a span of 13 bases. The CDR3 spans 14 residues. In nucleotides, the CDR3 is TGTGCCAGCAGTGTTTTCAGGGTTGGTCAGCCCCAGCATTTT. The encoded protein is CASSVFRVGQPQHF.

This clonotype was seen ten or more times. The V call is TRBV2, the J call TRBJ2-1; the match to TRBD2 covers 7 bases. V lost 2 bases, J lost 4 bases, and 8 bases stayed unmatched. Germline assignment: CDR1 SNHLY and CDR2 FYNNEI. The CDR3 contains 16 residues. The CDR3 here is CASSERAAGIYNEQFF. CDR3 in DNA: TGTGCCAGCAGTGAAAGAGCAGCGGGAATATACAATGAGCAGTTCTTC. Drawing the rest from reference TRBV2 and TRBJ2-1, the complete variable domain is EPEVTQTPSHQVTQMGQEVILRCVPISNHLYFYWYRQILGQKVEFLVSFYNNEISEKSEIFDDQFSVERPDGSNFTLKIRSTKLEDSAMYFCASSERAAGIYNEQFFGPGTRLTVL.

The table lists this clonotype with a few counts. The chain is built from TRBV6-6 and TRBJ1-1; maybe TRBD1 (5 bases). Germline CDR1 reads MNHNY; CDR2 reads SVGAGI (reference sequence). The CDR3 totals 14 residues. V gave up 2 bases and J gave up 3 bases, with 10 bases separating them. CDR3 bases: TGTGCCAGCAGTTACACTTGGGGGGACACTGAAGCTTTCTTT. Encoded protein: CASSYTWGDTEAFF.

This clonotype occurred a few times. The chain combines TRBV6-2 or TRBV6-3 with TRBJ2-2; D is unresolved. Between the trimmed V and J ends, which lost 5 bases and 6 bases, there was a span of 19 bases. The CDR3 is made up of 16 amino acids. In germline, CDR1 is MNHEY, CDR2 SVGEGT. The CDR3 is CASSEPFGGGAGELFF. The CDR3 bases are TGTGCCAGCAGTGAGCCTTTTGGTGGTGGGGCCGGGGAGCTGTTTTTT.

In its sample, this clonotype was seen many times. J is TRBJ2-5 and V is TRBV11-2, with D hard to call. The CDR3 is 12 amino acids. Germline V gives CDR1 SGHAT, CDR2 FQNNGV. V dropped 5 bases and J dropped 2 bases, with 6 bases sitting between them. CDR3 in DNA: TGTGCCAGCAGCCGTCTTCAAGAGACCCAGTACTTC. Translated: CASSRLQETQYF.